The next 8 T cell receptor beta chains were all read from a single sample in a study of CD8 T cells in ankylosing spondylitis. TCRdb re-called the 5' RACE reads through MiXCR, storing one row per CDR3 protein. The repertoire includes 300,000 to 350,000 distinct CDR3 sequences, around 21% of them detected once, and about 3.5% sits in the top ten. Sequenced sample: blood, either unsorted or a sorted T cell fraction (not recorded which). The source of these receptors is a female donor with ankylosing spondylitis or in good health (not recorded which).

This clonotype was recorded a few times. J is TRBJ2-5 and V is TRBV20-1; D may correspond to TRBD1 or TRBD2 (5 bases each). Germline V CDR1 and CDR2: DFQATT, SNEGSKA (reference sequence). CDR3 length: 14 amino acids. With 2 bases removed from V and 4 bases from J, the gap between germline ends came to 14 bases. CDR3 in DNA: TGCAGTGCTAGAAGGGGTGCGAGCGGAGAGACCCAGTACTTC. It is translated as CSARRGASGETQYF.

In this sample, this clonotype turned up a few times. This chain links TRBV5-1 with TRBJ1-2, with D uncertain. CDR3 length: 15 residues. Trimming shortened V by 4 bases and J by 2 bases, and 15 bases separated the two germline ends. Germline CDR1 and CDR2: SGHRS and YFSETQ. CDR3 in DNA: TGCGCCAGCAGCCTCGACCGGGTTACAAACTATGGCTACACCTTC. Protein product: CASSLDRVTNYGYTF.

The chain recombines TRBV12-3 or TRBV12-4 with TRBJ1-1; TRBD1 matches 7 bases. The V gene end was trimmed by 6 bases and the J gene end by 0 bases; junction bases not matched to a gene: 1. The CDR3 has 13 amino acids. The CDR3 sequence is CASRQGVNTEAFF. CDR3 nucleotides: TGTGCCAGCAGGCAGGGGGTGAACACTGAAGCTTTCTTT.

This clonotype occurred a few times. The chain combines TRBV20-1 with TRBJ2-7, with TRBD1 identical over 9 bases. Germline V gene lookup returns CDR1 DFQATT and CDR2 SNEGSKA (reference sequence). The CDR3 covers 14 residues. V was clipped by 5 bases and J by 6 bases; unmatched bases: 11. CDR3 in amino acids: CSALTPGQGPEQYF. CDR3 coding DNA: TGCAGTGCTCTAACACCGGGACAGGGCCCCGAGCAGTACTTC.

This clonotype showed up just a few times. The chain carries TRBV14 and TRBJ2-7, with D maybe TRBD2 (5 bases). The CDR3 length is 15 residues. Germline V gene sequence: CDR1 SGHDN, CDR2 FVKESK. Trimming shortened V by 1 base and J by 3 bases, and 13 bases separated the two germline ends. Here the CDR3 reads CASSQGRGFFYEQYF. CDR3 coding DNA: TGTGCCAGCAGCCAAGGACGAGGGTTCTTCTACGAGCAGTACTTC. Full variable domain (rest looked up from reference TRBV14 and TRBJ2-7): EAGVTQFPSHSVIEKGQTVTLRCDPISGHDNLYWYRRVMGKEIKFLLHFVKESKQDESGMPNNRFLAERTGGTYSTLKVQPAELEDSGVYFCASSQGRGFFYEQYFGPGTRLTVT.

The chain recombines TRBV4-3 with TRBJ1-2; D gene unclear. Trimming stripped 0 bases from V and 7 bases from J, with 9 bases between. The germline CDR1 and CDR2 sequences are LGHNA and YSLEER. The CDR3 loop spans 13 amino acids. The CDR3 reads CASSQEIAGGYTF. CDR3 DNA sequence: TGCGCCAGCAGCCAAGAGATTGCGGGTGGCTACACCTTC.

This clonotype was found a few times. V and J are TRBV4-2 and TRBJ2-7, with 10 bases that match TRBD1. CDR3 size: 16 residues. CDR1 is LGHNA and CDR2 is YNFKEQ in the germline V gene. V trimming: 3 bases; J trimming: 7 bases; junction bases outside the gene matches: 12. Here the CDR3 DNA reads TGTGCCAGCAGCCAGCAAACCCCGGGACAGGGGACTGAGCAGTACTTC. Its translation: CASSQQTPGQGTEQYF.

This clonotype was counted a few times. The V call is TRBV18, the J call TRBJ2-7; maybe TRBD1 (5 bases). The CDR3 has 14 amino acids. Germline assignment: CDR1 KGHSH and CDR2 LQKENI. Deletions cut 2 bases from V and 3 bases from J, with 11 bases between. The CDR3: CASSPRSGYYEQYF. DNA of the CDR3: TGTGCCAGCTCACCAAGATCAGGGTACTACGAGCAGTACTTC.